Given below is one T cell receptor beta chain in context. As yet, its antigen is unknown. The source of the sample is a study of cytomegalovirus exposure and HLA in healthy donors. Trimming pared 6 bases from V and 3 bases from J, leaving 11 bases between. Germline CDR1 SGHTA, CDR2 FQGTGA. The CDR3 consists of 13 residues. Primers for the PCR totalled 60 Vbeta and 13 Jbeta. Repertoires were generated with immunoSEQ multiplex PCR, while TCRdb's copy carries only in-frame clones and drops some. The sample consists of 160,000 or so clones, roughly 80% of them appearing once. Study-wide results and caveats: Common viral pathogens (according to a later analysis) appeared linked to several of the most significant clusters. Analyses of presence and absence presupposed an approximately uniform sequencing depth across donors.

This TCR was recovered from a man between 18 and 35 years old in good health and CMV-seronegative. This chain uses TRBV7-3 with TRBJ1-1, with unresolved D. The specimen was PBMCs. The CDR3 DNA reads TGTGCCAGCAGTGCCCGCACAGACACTGAAGCTTTCTTT. Translating gives CASSARTDTEAFF.